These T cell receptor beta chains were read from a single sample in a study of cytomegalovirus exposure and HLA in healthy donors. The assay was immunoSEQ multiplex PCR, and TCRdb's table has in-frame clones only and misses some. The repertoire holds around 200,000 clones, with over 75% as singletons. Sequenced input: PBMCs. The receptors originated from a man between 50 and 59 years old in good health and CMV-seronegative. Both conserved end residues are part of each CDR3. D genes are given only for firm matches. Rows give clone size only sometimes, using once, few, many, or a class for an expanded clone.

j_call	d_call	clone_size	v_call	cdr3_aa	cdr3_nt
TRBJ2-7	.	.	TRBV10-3	CAVSVGAHEQYF	TGTGCCGTCAGTGTGGGGGCGCACGAGCAGTACTTC
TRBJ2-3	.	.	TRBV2	CASSPQGADTQYF	TGTGCCAGCAGCCCACAGGGCGCAGATACGCAGTATTTT
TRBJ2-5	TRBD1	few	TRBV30	CAWTTGQGYETQYF	TGTGCCTGGACCACGGGACAGGGGTATGAGACCCAGTACTTC
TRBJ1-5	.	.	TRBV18	CASSRTAEQPQHF	TGTGCCAGCTCAAGGACAGCCGAGCAGCCCCAGCATTTT
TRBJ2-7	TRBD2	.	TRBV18	CASSPWGIAGTGEQYF	TGTGCCAGCTCACCATGGGGGATAGCGGGGACGGGTGAGCAGTACTTC
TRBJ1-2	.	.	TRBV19	CASSDSMTGSYGYTF	TGTGCCAGTAGTGACAGCATGACTGGTAGCTATGGCTACACCTTC
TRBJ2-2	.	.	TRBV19	CASSPQRGGGVTNTGELFF	TGTGCCAGTAGTCCCCAACGGGGCGGGGGCGTTACGAACACCGGGGAGCTGTTTTTT
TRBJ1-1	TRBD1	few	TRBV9	CASSPSGTVNTEAFF	TGTGCCAGCAGCCCTTCCGGGACAGTGAACACTGAAGCTTTCTTT
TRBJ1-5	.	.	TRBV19	CASVKQGSGQPQHF	TGTGCCAGTGTTAAACAGGGTAGTGGCCAGCCCCAGCATTTT
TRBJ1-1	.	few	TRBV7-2	CASSPSRRGNTEAFF	TGTGCCAGCAGCCCCTCGCGGAGGGGAAACACTGAAGCTTTCTTT